These 6 T cell receptor beta chains were sequenced from one sample in a study of blood T cell repertoires in COVID-19. Repertoires were generated with immunoSEQ multiplex PCR, while TCRdb's copy carries only in-frame clones and drops some. The sample records approximately 80,000 clones, 75% to 85% being singletons. Sequencing was carried out using peripheral blood. These TCRs come from a human donor in a cohort sampled during active COVID-19.

The J gene is TRBJ2-1, the V gene TRBV2, with 8 bases identical to TRBD1. CDR3 size: 13 residues. Germline lookup yields CDR1 SNHLY and CDR2 FYNNEI. Unmatched junction bases numbered 8, after V lost 7 bases and J lost 9 bases. The CDR3 DNA sequence: TGTGCCAGCACCTGGACAGGGAATTTTGAGCAGTTCTTC. Translation gives CASTWTGNFEQFF.

The gene calls are TRBV7-3 and TRBJ2-3, with 7 nucleotides matching TRBD2. V trimming: 5 bases; J trimming: 2 bases; junction bases outside the gene matches: 16. The CDR3 length is 18 residues. CDR1 is SGHTA and CDR2 is FQGTGA in the germline V gene. CDR3 loop: CASSLSGTNPDSTDTQYF. CDR3 DNA: TGTGCCAGCAGCCTCTCCGGGACTAACCCCGACTCCACAGATACGCAGTATTTT.

The chain couples TRBV6-5 to TRBJ1-1, with 7 nucleotides matching TRBD1. Germline CDR1 MNHEY, CDR2 SVGAGI. The ends lost 6 bases at V and 3 bases at J; junction bases unmatched: 10. This CDR3 has 15 residues. CDR3: CASSSPSGGYTEAFF. The CDR3 DNA reads TGTGCCAGCAGCTCACCTTCAGGGGGATACACTGAAGCTTTCTTT.

This clone was detected ten times or more. V usage is TRBV5-6 and J usage is TRBJ2-1, with unresolved D. V lost 3 bases to trimming and J lost 0 bases, with 16 bases between them. The CDR3 contains 17 residues. Germline CDR1 reads SGHDT; CDR2 reads YYEEEE. CDR3 in DNA: TGTGCCAGCAGCTCCCTAGGCGTTTTTAGCTCCTACAATGAGCAGTTCTTC. Translated: CASSSLGVFSSYNEQFF.

On this clone itself: Other DNA sequences in this sample translate to the same CDR3. CDR3 amino acids: CASSSTGWGTGELFF. Here the CDR3 DNA reads TGCGCCAGCAGCTCTACAGGGTGGGGCACCGGGGAGCTGTTTTTT. The chain joins TRBV5-1 to TRBJ2-2, with D possibly TRBD1 on 6 matching bases. CDR1 is SGHRS, CDR2 YFSETQ, per germline. The CDR3 is 15 amino acids. The V gene lost 3 bases and the J gene lost 4 bases, with 13 bases spanning the gap.

This clone appeared once. This rearrangement joins TRBV2 to TRBJ2-1; TRBD2 matches at 13 bases. Germline values: CDR1 SNHLY, CDR2 FYNNEI. Unmatched junction bases numbered 6, after V lost 6 bases and J lost 7 bases. CDR3 length equals 15 residues. The CDR3 is CASSPELAGGNEQFF. The CDR3 DNA sequence: TGTGCCAGCAGCCCGGAACTAGCGGGGGGGAATGAGCAGTTCTTC.